What follows is one TCR beta chain and its context. Its target is unknown. An expansion of CD8+CD57+ cells by flow cytometry had been shown in patients chosen for sequencing. None of the patients had been given any therapy when their blood was sampled. This sample is drawn from a study of CD8+CD57+ T cells in acquired aplastic anemia. The wider study: Quantities of DNA derived from sorted CD4+ and CD8+ cells averaged approximately 3 ug. Study results and caveats: Patients and controls had CD8+ Simpson's diversity values that were not significantly distinct. Patients had twenty-nine CD8+ CDR3 sequences in common with controls (the shared set).

The study profiled TCR beta VDJ and CDR3 using genomic DNA as template. TCRdb reprocessed the reads with MiXCR, giving one entry per CDR3 protein. This sample has 260,000 or so distinct CDR3 sequences, with approximately 79% found just once. V lost 0 bases, J lost 15 bases, and 21 bases lay in between. There are 14 residues in the CDR3. CDR1 and CDR2 from the germline V gene are DFQATT and SNEGSKA (reference sequence). The chain combines TRBV20-1 with TRBJ2-1, with D maybe TRBD1 (6 bases). Sequencing used sorted CD4+, CD8+, or CD8+CD57+ T cells (not recorded which) from PBMCs. The clonotype originates from a human donor with aplastic anemia. The CDR3 spells CSARDLRTAASGFF. CDR3 bases: TGCAGTGCTAGAGATCTCCGGACAGCAGCCTCTGGGTTCTTC.